This T cell receptor (beta chain) was retrieved from a study of blood T cell repertoires in COVID-19. V lost 7 bases to trimming and J lost 0 bases, with 9 bases between them. Germline assignment: CDR1 MGHDK and CDR2 SYGVNS. There are 13 residues in the CDR3. The repertoire was sequenced with immunoSEQ multiplex PCR; TCRdb's copy has only in-frame clones and lacks some. Among approximately 270,000 clones listed, 70% to 90% were seen once. The chain combines TRBV25-1 with TRBJ1-1; D gene uncertain. Specimen: peripheral blood. The sequence came from a human donor with COVID-19, enrolled during active disease. The donor label of this sample is uncertain. The CDR3 sequence is CASTPQMNTEAFF. The CDR3 DNA follows: TGTGCCAGCACCCCTCAGATGAACACTGAAGCTTTCTTT.